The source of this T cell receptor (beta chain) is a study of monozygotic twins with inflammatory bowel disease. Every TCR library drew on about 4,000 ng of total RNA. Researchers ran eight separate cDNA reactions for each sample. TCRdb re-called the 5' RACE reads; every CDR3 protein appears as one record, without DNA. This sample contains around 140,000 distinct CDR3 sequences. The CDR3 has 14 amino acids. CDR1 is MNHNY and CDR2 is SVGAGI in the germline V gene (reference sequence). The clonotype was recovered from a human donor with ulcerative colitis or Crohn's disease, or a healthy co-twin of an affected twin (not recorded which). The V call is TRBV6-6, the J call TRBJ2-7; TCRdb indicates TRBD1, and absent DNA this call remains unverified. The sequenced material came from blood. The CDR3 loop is CASGDRLISYEQYF.